Listed below are T cell receptor beta chains from one sample, sequenced in a study of cytomegalovirus exposure and HLA in healthy donors. TCRdb keeps only in-frame clones here, not all; method: immunoSEQ multiplex PCR. The repertoire holds 75,000 to 90,000 clones, with around 82% as singletons. Material for sequencing was PBMCs. All receptors come from a man aged 45-65 years in good health and CMV-seronegative. Both conserved end residues are part of each CDR3. The order of the fields is CDR3 DNA, CDR3 protein, D gene, clone size, V gene, J gene. A D gene is named only where the DNA matches it firmly. Clone size is given for some rows only: seen once, a few or many times, or a class if the clone is expanded.

CDR3 DNA: TGTGCCAGCAACAAGCGGTGGGATCAGCCCCAGCATTTT; CDR3 protein: CASNKRWDQPQHF; D gene: NA; clone size: NA; V gene: TRBV2; J gene: TRBJ1-5
CDR3 DNA: TGTGCCAGCAGTAAAACCCCAGGGGAAAGGGACGGGGAGCTGTTTTTT; CDR3 protein: CASSKTPGERDGELFF; D gene: NA; clone size: NA; V gene: TRBV28; J gene: TRBJ2-2
CDR3 DNA: TGCGCCAGCGGCCTGGGACTGGGGGCTGGAGATACGCAGTATTTT; CDR3 protein: CASGLGLGAGDTQYF; D gene: NA; clone size: NA; V gene: TRBV5-1; J gene: TRBJ2-3
CDR3 DNA: TGCGCCAGCAGCCCTTCAGTCACGGGACAGGGGGGAAAGAACACTGAAGCTTTCTTT; CDR3 protein: CASSPSVTGQGGKNTEAFF; D gene: TRBD1; clone size: NA; V gene: TRBV4-3; J gene: TRBJ1-1
CDR3 DNA: TGTGCCAGCAAATCGGGGACAGGCACATATGGCTACACCTTC; CDR3 protein: CASKSGTGTYGYTF; D gene: TRBD1; clone size: NA; V gene: TRBV28; J gene: TRBJ1-2
CDR3 DNA: TGCGCCAGCAGCCAGGACAGGGCCAGGTCACCCCTCCACTTT; CDR3 protein: CASSQDRARSPLHF; D gene: TRBD1; clone size: few; V gene: TRBV4-3; J gene: TRBJ1-6
CDR3 DNA: TGTGCCAGCAGCTCGGACAGCCTGGAGACCCAGTACTTC; CDR3 protein: CASSSDSLETQYF; D gene: NA; clone size: NA; V gene: TRBV11-3; J gene: TRBJ2-5
CDR3 DNA: TGTGCCAGCAGCTTGTCCCCCAGGGCAAGTGATGGCTACACCTTC; CDR3 protein: CASSLSPRASDGYTF; D gene: NA; clone size: NA; V gene: TRBV5-6; J gene: TRBJ1-2
CDR3 DNA: TGTGCCAGCAGCTTAATGAGAAGCGGGGGGGGTAATGAGCAGTTCTTC; CDR3 protein: CASSLMRSGGGNEQFF; D gene: TRBD2; clone size: NA; V gene: TRBV7-2; J gene: TRBJ2-1
CDR3 DNA: TGTGCCAGCATGGACTGGACGGTTCACGAGCAGTACTTC; CDR3 protein: CASMDWTVHEQYF; D gene: NA; clone size: few; V gene: TRBV2; J gene: TRBJ2-7
CDR3 DNA: TGTGCCAGTAGTAACGGAGGAACCAATCAGCCCCAGCATTTT; CDR3 protein: CASSNGGTNQPQHF; D gene: NA; clone size: few; V gene: TRBV19; J gene: TRBJ1-5
CDR3 DNA: TGTGCCAGCAGCCAAGCAATTGGGCAGGTGAACACTGAAGCTTTCTTT; CDR3 protein: CASSQAIGQVNTEAFF; D gene: NA; clone size: once; V gene: TRBV4-2; J gene: TRBJ1-1
CDR3 DNA: TGTGCCAGCAGCGCTAGACTAGCGGGGCGCTCGGAGCAGTTCTTC; CDR3 protein: CASSARLAGRSEQFF; D gene: TRBD2; clone size: once; V gene: TRBV9; J gene: TRBJ2-1
CDR3 DNA: TGTGCCAGCAGCCTCTCGACAGATACGCAGTATTTT; CDR3 protein: CASSLSTDTQYF; D gene: NA; clone size: once; V gene: TRBV6-6; J gene: TRBJ2-3
CDR3 DNA: TGTGCCAGCAGTTACTCGGTCGGGGGGACCTACGAGCAGTACTTC; CDR3 protein: CASSYSVGGTYEQYF; D gene: TRBD2; clone size: few; V gene: TRBV27; J gene: TRBJ2-7
CDR3 DNA: TGTGCCAGCAGTAGCCTTAATGAGCAGTTCTTC; CDR3 protein: CASSSLNEQFF; D gene: NA; clone size: NA; V gene: TRBV5-4; J gene: TRBJ2-1
CDR3 DNA: TGTGTCAGCAGAGGGGGACCGGCTAACTATGGCTACACCTTC; CDR3 protein: CVSRGGPANYGYTF; D gene: NA; clone size: NA; V gene: TRBV28; J gene: TRBJ1-2
CDR3 DNA: TGCGCCAGCAGCTTTAGCTCTTTTTCGGATACGCAGTATTTT; CDR3 protein: CASSFSSFSDTQYF; D gene: NA; clone size: NA; V gene: TRBV5-1; J gene: TRBJ2-3